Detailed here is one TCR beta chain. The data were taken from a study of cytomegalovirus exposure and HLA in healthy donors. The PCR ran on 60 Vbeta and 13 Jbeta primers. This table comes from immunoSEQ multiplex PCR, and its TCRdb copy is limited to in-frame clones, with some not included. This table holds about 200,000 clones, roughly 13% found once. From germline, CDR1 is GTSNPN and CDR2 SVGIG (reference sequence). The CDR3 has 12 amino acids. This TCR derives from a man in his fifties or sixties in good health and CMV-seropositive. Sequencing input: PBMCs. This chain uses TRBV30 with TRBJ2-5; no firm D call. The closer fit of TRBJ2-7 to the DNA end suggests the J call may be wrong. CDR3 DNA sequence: TGTGCCTGGAGTGATAGCTACTACGAGCAGTACTTC. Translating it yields CAWSDSYYEQYF.